This T cell receptor (beta chain) originates from a study of identical twins. TCRdb fed the 5' RACE reads into MiXCR, producing one record per CDR3 protein. The sample gives 1.5 million to 2 million distinct CDR3 sequences, around 29% of which show up once; around 0.3% is in the top ten. On this clonotype: Its antigen is not identified.

CDR3 length: 16 residues. The V end lost 6 bases, the J end lost 0 bases, and 15 bases lay between the germline ends. The germline CDR1 and CDR2 sequences are SQVTM and ANQGSEA. Study-wide points: High-abundance cord blood beta clonotypes had fewer insertions; memory repertoires showed none. Invariant populations such as MAIT and iNKT cells could partly muddle zero-insertion analyses.

V is TRBV29-1 and J is TRBJ2-6; TRBD1 might be the D (6 bases). The sequenced sample consisted of cord blood. The TCR was taken from a newborn girl in good health. This chain's CDR3 is CSVAGTPSSGANVLTF. The CDR3 DNA reads TGCAGCGTCGCCGGGACACCCTCCTCTGGGGCCAACGTCCTGACTTTC.